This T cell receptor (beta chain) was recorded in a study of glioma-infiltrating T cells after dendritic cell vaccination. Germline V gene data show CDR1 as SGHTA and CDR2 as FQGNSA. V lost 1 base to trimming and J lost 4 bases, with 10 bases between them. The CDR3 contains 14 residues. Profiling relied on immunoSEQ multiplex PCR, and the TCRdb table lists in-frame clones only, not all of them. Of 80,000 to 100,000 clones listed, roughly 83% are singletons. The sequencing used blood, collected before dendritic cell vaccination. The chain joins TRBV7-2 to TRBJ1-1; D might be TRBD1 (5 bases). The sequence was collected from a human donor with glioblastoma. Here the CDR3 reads CASSLDPGGTEAFF. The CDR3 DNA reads TGTGCCAGCAGCTTAGATCCGGGGGGCACTGAAGCTTTCTTT.